These T cell receptor beta chains were read from a single sample in a study of blood T cell repertoires in COVID-19. Some clones are missing from TCRdb's copy, which holds only in-frame ones; the method was immunoSEQ multiplex PCR. Among roughly 150,000 clones, approximately 86% were seen once, and the ten largest hold approximately 5.4%. The sequenced sample consisted of peripheral blood. All receptors come from a human donor in a cohort sampled during active COVID-19. Each CDR3 is given with its conserved first and last residue. Fields, in order: J gene, V gene, CDR3 length, CDR3 protein.

>TRBJ1-3|TRBV5-1|16
CASSLGLGFSGNTIYF
>TRBJ2-5|TRBV28|16
CASVTGSRDNQETQYF
>TRBJ1-1|TRBV19|13
CASGENRVTEAFF
>TRBJ1-5|TRBV28|14
CASSLLRDNQPQHF
>TRBJ2-7|TRBV28|15
CASSVGGTSAYEQYF
>TRBJ1-5|TRBV30|16
CAWSDRDRGINQPQHF
>TRBJ2-7|TRBV27|13
CASRQGEAYEQYF
>TRBJ2-2|TRBV7-9|15
CASSVGTAATGELFF
>TRBJ2-5|TRBV7-9|16
CASSLDGRGGRETQYF
>TRBJ2-1|TRBV5-1|13
CASSPLGRNEQFF
>TRBJ2-1|TRBV20-1|15
CSASKGSGPYNEQFF
>TRBJ2-1|TRBV2|16
CASSEGGQSSYNEQFF
>TRBJ2-2|TRBV11-2|17
CASSLIPTGKNTGELFF
>TRBJ1-2|TRBV6-6|15
CASSYWDSTNYGYTF
>TRBJ1-5|TRBV7-9|17
CASSEDRGLYSNQPQHF
>TRBJ2-1|TRBV7-2|13
CASSFQGAVKQFF
>TRBJ2-7|TRBV19|15
CASSIPGQGTYEQYF
>TRBJ1-1|TRBV28|12
CASSNDGIEAFF
>TRBJ2-1|TRBV7-2|15
CASSLSSGGANEQFF
>TRBJ1-3|TRBV28|19
CASSSPTGYGPNSGNTIYF
>TRBJ2-1|TRBV7-2|18
CASSLTLLRLAGGYEQFF
>TRBJ2-2|TRBV2|15
CASIPSGGYTGELFF
>TRBJ2-1|TRBV7-3|14
CASSTSLMSNEQFF
>TRBJ2-1|TRBV18|15
CASSLIAGGFDEQFF
>TRBJ2-7|TRBV5-4|17
CASSLVFFPDRDGEQYF
>TRBJ2-5|TRBV12-3/TRBV12-4|11
CASSLLETQYF
>TRBJ2-7|TRBV12-5|16
CASGLVRKELRHEQYF
>TRBJ1-5|TRBV18|15
CASSPLGTRNQPQHF
>TRBJ1-2|TRBV29-1|13
CSAQTGGNYGYTF
>TRBJ1-5|TRBV5-1|15
CASSLAGNLNQPQHF
>TRBJ1-5|TRBV5-4|19
CASSGNRTGGEWRGQPQHF
>TRBJ2-2|TRBV5-1|14
CASHRGVSTGELFF
>TRBJ2-7|TRBV2|15
CASSESQGAWYEQYF
>TRBJ2-6|TRBV19|17
CASSPAGTPSGANVLTF
>TRBJ2-7|TRBV28|13
CASSSGESYEQYF
>TRBJ2-3|TRBV5-1|14
CASSPQGTTDTQYF
>TRBJ2-7|TRBV30|12
CALNSGAGPQYF
>TRBJ2-2|TRBV12-3/TRBV12-4|11
CASSLGEELFF
>TRBJ1-1|TRBV28|16
CASSLPVTGGYTEAFF
>TRBJ1-6|TRBV2|14
CASSDGTGVGPLHF
>TRBJ2-3|TRBV4-1|15
CASSQVGRATDTQYF
>TRBJ1-1|TRBV6-4|11
CASSGQTEAFF